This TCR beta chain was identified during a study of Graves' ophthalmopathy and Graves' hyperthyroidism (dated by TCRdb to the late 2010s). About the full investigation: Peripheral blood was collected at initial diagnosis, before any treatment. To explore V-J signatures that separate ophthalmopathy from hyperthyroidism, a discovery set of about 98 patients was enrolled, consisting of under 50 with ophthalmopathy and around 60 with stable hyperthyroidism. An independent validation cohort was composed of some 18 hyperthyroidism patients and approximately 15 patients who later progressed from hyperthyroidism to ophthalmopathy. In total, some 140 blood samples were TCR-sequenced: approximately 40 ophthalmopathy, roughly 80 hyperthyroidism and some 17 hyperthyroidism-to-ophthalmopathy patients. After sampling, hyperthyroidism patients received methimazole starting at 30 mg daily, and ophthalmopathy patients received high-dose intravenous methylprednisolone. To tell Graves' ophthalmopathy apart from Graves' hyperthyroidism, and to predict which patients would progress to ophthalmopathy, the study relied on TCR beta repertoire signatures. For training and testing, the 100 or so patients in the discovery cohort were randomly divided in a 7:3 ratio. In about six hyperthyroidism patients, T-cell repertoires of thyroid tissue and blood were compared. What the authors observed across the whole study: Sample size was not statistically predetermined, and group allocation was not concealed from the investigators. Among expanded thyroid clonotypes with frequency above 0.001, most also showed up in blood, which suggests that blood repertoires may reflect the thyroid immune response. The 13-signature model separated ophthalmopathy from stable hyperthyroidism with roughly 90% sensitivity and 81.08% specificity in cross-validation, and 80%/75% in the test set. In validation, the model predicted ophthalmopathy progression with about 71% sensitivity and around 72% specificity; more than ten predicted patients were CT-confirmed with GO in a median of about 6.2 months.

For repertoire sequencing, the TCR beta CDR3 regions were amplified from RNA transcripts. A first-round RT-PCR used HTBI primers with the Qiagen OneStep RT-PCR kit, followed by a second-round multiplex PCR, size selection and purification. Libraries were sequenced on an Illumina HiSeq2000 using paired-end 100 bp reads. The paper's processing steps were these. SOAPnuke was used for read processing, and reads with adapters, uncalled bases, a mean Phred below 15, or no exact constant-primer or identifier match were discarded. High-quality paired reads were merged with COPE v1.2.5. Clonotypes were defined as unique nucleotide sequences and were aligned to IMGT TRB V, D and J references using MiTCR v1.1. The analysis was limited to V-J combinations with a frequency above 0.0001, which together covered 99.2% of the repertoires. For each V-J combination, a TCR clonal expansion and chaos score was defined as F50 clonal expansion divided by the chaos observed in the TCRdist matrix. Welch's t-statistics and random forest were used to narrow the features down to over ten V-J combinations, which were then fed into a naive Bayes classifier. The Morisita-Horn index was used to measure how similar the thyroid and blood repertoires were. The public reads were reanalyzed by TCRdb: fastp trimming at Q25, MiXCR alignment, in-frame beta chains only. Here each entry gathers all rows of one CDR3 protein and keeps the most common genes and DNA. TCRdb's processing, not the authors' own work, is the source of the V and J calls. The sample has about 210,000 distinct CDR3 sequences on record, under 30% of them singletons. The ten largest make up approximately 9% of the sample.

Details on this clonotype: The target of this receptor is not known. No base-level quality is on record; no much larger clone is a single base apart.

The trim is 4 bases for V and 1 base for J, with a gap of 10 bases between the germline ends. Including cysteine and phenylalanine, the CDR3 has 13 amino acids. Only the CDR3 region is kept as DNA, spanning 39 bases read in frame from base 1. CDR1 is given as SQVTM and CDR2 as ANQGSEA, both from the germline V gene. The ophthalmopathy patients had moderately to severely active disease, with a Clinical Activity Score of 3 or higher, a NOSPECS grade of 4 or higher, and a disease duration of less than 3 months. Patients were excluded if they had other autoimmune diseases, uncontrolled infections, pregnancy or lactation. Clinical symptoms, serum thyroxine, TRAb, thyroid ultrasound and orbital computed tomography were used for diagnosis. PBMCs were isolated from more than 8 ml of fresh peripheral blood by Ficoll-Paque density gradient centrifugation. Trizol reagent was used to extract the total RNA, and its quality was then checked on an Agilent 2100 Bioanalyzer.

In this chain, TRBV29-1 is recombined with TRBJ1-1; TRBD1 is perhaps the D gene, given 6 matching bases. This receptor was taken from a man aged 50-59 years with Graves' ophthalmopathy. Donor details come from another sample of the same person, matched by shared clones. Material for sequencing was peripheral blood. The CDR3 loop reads CSVGVQGNTEAFF. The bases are TGCAGCGTTGGGGTACAGGGGAACACTGAAGCTTTCTTT.